This entry lists 24 T cell receptor beta chains sequenced from one sample in a study of graft-versus-host responses after intestinal transplantation. Lymphocytes from graft epithelium and lamina propria were isolated. Only in-frame clones appear in the TCRdb table, and some are missing; sequencing was by immunoSEQ multiplex PCR. Among around 13,000 clones listed, 74% were seen once. The sequences come from ileum tissue, collected 16 days after intestinal transplant. These TCRs come from a human patient who received an intestinal transplant, so some T cells may come from the graft donor.

This clone came up once. CDR3 loop: CASSLADDTEAFF. CDR3 DNA sequence: TGTGCCAGCAGCTTAGCCGATGACACTGAAGCTTTCTTT. The chain combines TRBV5-4 with TRBJ1-1; D unclear. Germline loops: CDR1 SGHNT, CDR2 YYREEE (reference sequence). The V end lost 2 bases, the J end lost 3 bases, and 8 bases lay between the germline ends. This CDR3 contains 13 residues.

J is TRBJ1-3 and V is TRBV28; 10 nucleotides line up with TRBD1. The germline CDR1 and CDR2 sequences are MDHEN and SYDVKM. V was clipped by 6 bases and J by 3 bases; unmatched bases: 11. The CDR3 is made up of 17 amino acids. The CDR3 here is CASSPARQGAVGNTIYF. The CDR3 DNA reads as TGTGCCAGCAGCCCGGCCCGACAGGGGGCGGTTGGAAACACCATATATTTT.

The V call is TRBV6-6, the J call TRBJ2-7; no clear D gene. The V and J ends lost 2 bases and 2 bases respectively, with 16 bases between them. CDR1 and CDR2 (germline): MNHNY, SVGAGI (reference sequence). This CDR3 region has 16 residues. The CDR3 bases are TGTGCCAGCAGTTACAGGAGCGTAGCCCCCGCCTACGAGCAGTACTTC. This gives the protein CASSYRSVAPAYEQYF.

This clone appeared a few times. This chain links TRBV30 with TRBJ2-6; the D gene is possibly TRBD1 (6 bases). Trimming took off 5 bases at V and 0 bases at J, with 14 bases between the two ends. The CDR3 has 16 amino acids. CDR1 GTSNPN and CDR2 SVGIG come from the germline V gene (reference sequence). CDR3: CAWDSGQTSGANVLTF. In DNA, the CDR3 is TGTGCCTGGGACTCGGGACAAACCTCTGGGGCCAACGTCCTGACTTTC.

The rearrangement joins TRBV19 to TRBJ2-1, with TRBD2 matching 7 bases. Germline V lookup: CDR1 LNHDA, CDR2 SQIVND (reference sequence). V lost 6 bases and J lost 3; bases outside the gene matches: 8. The CDR3 has 15 amino acids. Here the CDR3 DNA reads TGTGCCAGTAGCCCTAGCGGCTCTCTCTACAATGAGCAGTTCTTC. It is translated as CASSPSGSLYNEQFF.

This chain joins TRBV5-1 and TRBJ1-2; possibly TRBD1 for D (6 bases). This CDR3 has 16 residues. Germline V gene data show CDR1 as SGHRS and CDR2 as YFSETQ. Between the trimmed V and J ends, which lost 4 bases and 3 bases, there was a span of 19 bases. The DNA of the CDR3 is TGCGCCAGCAGCCTCACCTTTCAACAGGGCCACTATGGCTACACCTTC. Amino acids: CASSLTFQQGHYGYTF.

The CDR3 bases are TGTGCCAGCAGTCAAACCGGGACAGGGGGGGTGAATACGCAGTATTTT. This translates into CASSQTGTGGVNTQYF. The rearrangement joins TRBV27 to TRBJ2-3; 11 positions agree with TRBD1. V gave up 5 bases and J gave up 7 bases; unmatched junction bases: 11. The CDR3 extends over 16 amino acids. Germline V gene data show CDR1 as MNHEY and CDR2 as SMNVEV (reference sequence).

The J gene is TRBJ1-1, the V gene TRBV27, with TRBD1 as a possible D gene (5 bases). Trimming stripped 4 bases from V and 2 bases from J, with 8 bases between. The CDR3 runs to 13 residues. CDR1 is MNHEY and CDR2 is SMNVEV in the germline V gene (reference sequence). CDR3 DNA: TGTGCCAGCAGTTGGCAGGGAAACACTGAAGCTTTCTTT. This codes for CASSWQGNTEAFF.

The rearrangement links TRBV5-4 to TRBJ2-7; 10 nucleotides line up with TRBD1. Trimming took 0 bases from V and 6 from J; bases not matched to a gene: 18. Germline V gives CDR1 SGHNT, CDR2 YYREEE (reference sequence). CDR3 size: 19 residues. The CDR3, as DNA: TGTGCCAGCAGCTTGGCCCTTCGACTACCGGGACAGGGGCTTCGCGAGCAGTACTTC. Protein: CASSLALRLPGQGLREQYF.

This chain uses TRBV6-1 with TRBJ2-1; perhaps TRBD2 as D (6 bases). The CDR3 runs to 15 residues. The germline CDR1 and CDR2 sequences are MNHNS and SASEGT. V was shortened by 5 bases and J by 4 bases, with 15 bases between the two germline ends. The CDR3 is CASSPQTSYYNEQFF. CDR3 bases: TGTGCCAGCAGTCCCCAGACTAGTTATTACAATGAGCAGTTCTTC.

The table lists this clone with a count of one. This rearrangement joins TRBV27 to TRBJ2-3; 10 nucleotides agree with TRBD2. CDR3 length: 17 amino acids. Trimming at V came to 0 bases and at J to 5 bases, leaving 8 bases not matched to a gene. The germline V gene encodes CDR1 MNHEY and CDR2 SMNVEV (reference sequence). CDR3 loop: CASSLSLGLAVLDTQYF. Here the CDR3 DNA reads TGTGCCAGCAGTTTATCGCTAGGACTAGCGGTCCTAGATACGCAGTATTTT.

V is TRBV21-1 and J is TRBJ2-7; the tabulated D call, TRBD1, remains unverified against the DNA. TRBV21-1 is assigned pseudogene status. CDR3 size: 14 residues. The CDR3 bases are TGTGCCAGCAGCAATTCCAGGTGCCCGGACGAGCAGTACTTC. Protein product: CASSNSRCPDEQYF.

V gene TRBV6-1 combines with J gene TRBJ2-1; tentative D call: TRBD2 (6 bases). Germline lookup yields CDR1 MNHNS and CDR2 SASEGT. This CDR3 spans 13 amino acids. V lost 5 bases, J lost 4 bases, and 9 bases lay in between. CDR3 loop: CASSTGLYNEQFF. In DNA form, the CDR3 reads TGTGCCAGCAGTACGGGACTGTACAATGAGCAGTTCTTC.

This chain joins TRBV28 and TRBJ2-3, with 11 bases matching TRBD2. Unmatched junction bases numbered 2, after V lost 0 bases and J lost 0 bases. This CDR3 has 17 amino acids. Germline values: CDR1 MDHEN, CDR2 SYDVKM. CDR3 residues: CASSLWGLAASTDTQYF. The CDR3 DNA reads as TGTGCCAGCAGTTTATGGGGACTAGCGGCTAGCACAGATACGCAGTATTTT.

J is TRBJ1-2 and V is TRBV7-9, with a tentative D call TRBD1 (6 bases). The CDR3 loop spans 16 amino acids. V was pared by 3 bases and J by 4 bases, with 18 bases between. Germline V gene lookup returns CDR1 SEHNR and CDR2 FQNEAQ (reference sequence). This CDR3 is CASSFWTARRIYGYTF. In DNA form, the CDR3 reads TGTGCCAGCAGCTTCTGGACAGCGAGAAGAATCTATGGCTACACCTTC.

The gene calls are TRBV10-3 and TRBJ2-7; 11 positions agree with TRBD2. J was trimmed by 3 bases and V by 6 bases; bases with no gene match: 7. This CDR3 comprises 15 residues. CDR1 is ENHRY, CDR2 SYGVKD, per germline. The CDR3 spells CAIREGTSGSYEQYF. In DNA form, the CDR3 reads TGTGCCATCAGAGAGGGAACTAGCGGGAGCTACGAGCAGTACTTC.

The rearrangement links TRBV10-3 to TRBJ1-1; 8 bases fit TRBD1. The CDR3 extends over 13 amino acids. Germline values: CDR1 ENHRY, CDR2 SYGVKD. The V and J ends lost 6 bases and 5 bases, in that order; junction bases with no gene match: 5. The CDR3 DNA reads TGTGCCATCAGAGGACAGGGAGGGACTGAAGCTTTCTTT. Encoded protein: CAIRGQGGTEAFF.

The chain has TRBV2 and TRBJ2-1, with D perhaps matching TRBD2 (6 bases). CDR3 size: 16 residues. Germline CDR1 and CDR2: SNHLY and FYNNEI. The V end was cut by 2 bases, the J end by 3 bases, with 14 bases between. Here the CDR3 DNA reads TGTGCCAGCAGTGAACTACTAGCTAGGAACTACAATGAGCAGTTCTTC. Translating it yields CASSELLARNYNEQFF.

The V call is TRBV7-9, the J call TRBJ1-2; TRBD1 is a possible D gene (6 bases). Germline-derived CDR1 and CDR2 are SEHNR and FQNEAQ (reference sequence). V lost 4 bases, J lost 4 bases, and 16 bases lay in between. This CDR3 contains 15 residues. The CDR3 loop reads CASSSVTGFVYGYTF. Here the CDR3 DNA reads TGTGCCAGCAGCTCCGTTACAGGGTTTGTCTATGGCTACACCTTC.

This clone occurred a few times. The chain recombines TRBV6-5 with TRBJ1-3; 7 nucleotides match TRBD1. Unmatched junction bases numbered 2, after V lost 2 bases and J lost 4 bases. The CDR3 is made up of 14 amino acids. CDR1 MNHEY and CDR2 SVGAGI come from the germline V gene. The CDR3 bases are TGTGCCAGCAGTTACGGGACAGCCGGAAACACCATATATTTT. The encoded protein is CASSYGTAGNTIYF.

This clone has just one count. V usage is TRBV4-1 and J usage is TRBJ2-1; D unresolved. The CDR3 runs to 16 residues. The V gene lost 4 bases and the J gene lost 0 bases, with 13 bases spanning the gap. CDR1 is MGHRA and CDR2 is YSYEKL in the germline V gene. CDR3 coding DNA: TGCGCCAGCAGCCCACACAACCTCCTCTCCTACAATGAGCAGTTCTTC. It encodes CASSPHNLLSYNEQFF.

This clone was picked up one time. The chain has TRBV6-5 and TRBJ2-5, with D possibly TRBD2 on 5 matching bases. V lost 0 bases, J lost 2 bases, and 10 bases lay in between. Germline V lookup: CDR1 MNHEY, CDR2 SVGAGI. There are 15 residues in the CDR3. In nucleotides, the CDR3 is TGTGCCAGCAGTTACTCCGTACGGGGTCAAGAGACCCAGTACTTC. Residues: CASSYSVRGQETQYF.

The chain couples TRBV4-1 to TRBJ2-3; a weak D match, TRBD1 (6 bases). The CDR3 runs 19 residues. Germline V gene sequence: CDR1 MGHRA, CDR2 YSYEKL. Trimming pared 0 bases from V and 2 bases from J, leaving 21 bases between. The CDR3, as DNA: TGCGCCAGCAGCCAAGATTCCCCCCTGACAGGCCAGTACACAGATACGCAGTATTTT. Encoded protein: CASSQDSPLTGQYTDTQYF.

The table lists this clone with a few counts. This rearrangement joins TRBV4-1 to TRBJ2-3, with D perhaps TRBD1 (7 bases). From germline, CDR1 is MGHRA and CDR2 YSYEKL. The V end was cut by 2 bases, the J end by 5 bases, with 17 bases between. CDR3 length: 16 amino acids. CDR3: CASSQPLDREEDTQYF. CDR3 nucleotides: TGCGCCAGCAGCCAACCCCTCGACAGGGAGGAAGATACGCAGTATTTT.